This TCR beta chain came from a study of shared clonotypes between healthy human individuals. Whole-study context: Researchers assigned three CD4 naive, three CD4 memory, two CD8 naive and one CD8 memory plate to each donor.

Notes on the study in general: Expectations were that clonotype sharing among donors would be affected by sequencing depth.

Assay execution proceeded at the deep level. In the authors' methods: Owing to the provision of junction-only sequences devoid of quality scores by immunoSEQ, filtering differed. Assay: immunoSEQ multiplex PCR; the TCRdb copy retains only in-frame clones and omits some. The V and J calls and clone size come from that table; D and trimming were worked out from the DNA. The table includes some 2.4 million clones, 80% to 95% detected once. About this clone: Antigen specificity is unknown.

Germline lookup yields CDR1 MGHDK and CDR2 SYGVNS. The CDR3 extends over 15 amino acids. V was trimmed by 2 bases and J by 3 bases, leaving 13 bases between them. Sequenced material: naive CD4+ T cells from PBMCs. Regarding subset: CD45RA+ positively selected. The clonotype was recovered from a man aged 18 to 30 in good health. Some clones in this sample may be carry-over from other donors' samples. V and J are TRBV25-1 and TRBJ1-1; D uncertain. The CDR3 reads CASSEPGRSYTEAFF. As DNA, the CDR3 is TGTGCCAGCAGTGAACCTGGCAGGTCCTACACTGAAGCTTTCTTT.